This T cell receptor beta chain appears in the sequencing data of a study of blood T cell repertoires in COVID-19. There are 17 residues in the CDR3. Per germline, CDR1 SNHLY and CDR2 FYNNEI. V was cut by 6 bases and J by 4 bases, with 25 bases left in between. Assay used: immunoSEQ multiplex PCR; TCRdb lists only in-frame clones, some missing. The sample lists approximately 250,000 clones; around 85% were seen once. Enrolment of Seattle patients took place during active infection, and they were followed longitudinally. The material sequenced was peripheral blood. This clonotype was sampled from a man aged 50 to 59 with COVID-19, enrolled during active disease. The chain uses TRBV2 and TRBJ2-7; possible D gene TRBD1, 7 bases. CDR3 DNA sequence: TGTGCCAGCAGCTACGTCCAGACCACGGGGGACAGATACGAGCAGTACTTC. It yields the protein CASSYVQTTGDRYEQYF.